Listed below are T cell receptor beta chains from one sample, sequenced in a study of a mutant IDH1 vaccine in newly diagnosed glioma. Assay: immunoSEQ multiplex PCR; the TCRdb copy retains only in-frame clones and omits some. Of some 50,000 clones in the sample, 65% were seen once. No antigen is known for these receptors. Sequencing used peripheral blood mononuclear cells (PBMCs), obtained from a glioma patient whose treatment included an IDH1 peptide vaccine. Receptors originate from a man between 40 and 49 years old with glioma. Some clones in this sample may be carry-over from other donors' samples. Both conserved end residues are part of each CDR3. D genes are given only for firm matches. Part of the rows lack a size; the others show once, few, many or a class for expanded clones.

clone_size: -
v_call: TRBV9
j_call: TRBJ2-3
d_call: -
cdr3_aa: CASSPATDTQYF
cdr3_nt: TGTGCCAGCAGCCCTGCCACGGATACGCAGTATTTT

clone_size: -
v_call: TRBV5-8
j_call: TRBJ2-7
d_call: TRBD1
cdr3_aa: CASIWTGGEEQYF
cdr3_nt: TGTGCCAGCATCTGGACAGGGGGCGAGGAGCAGTACTTC

clone_size: -
v_call: TRBV5-1
j_call: TRBJ1-2
d_call: -
cdr3_aa: CASSPGTPRIYGYTF
cdr3_nt: TGCGCCAGCAGCCCCGGGACCCCGCGAATCTATGGCTACACCTTC

clone_size: -
v_call: TRBV2
j_call: TRBJ1-5
d_call: -
cdr3_aa: CASIRTSGINQPQHF
cdr3_nt: TGTGCCAGCATCCGCACGTCAGGGATCAATCAGCCCCAGCATTTT

clone_size: -
v_call: TRBV6-1
j_call: TRBJ2-5
d_call: -
cdr3_aa: CASSEMEIQETQYF
cdr3_nt: TGTGCCAGCAGTGAAATGGAGATCCAAGAGACCCAGTACTTC

clone_size: -
v_call: TRBV6-6
j_call: TRBJ2-3
d_call: TRBD1
cdr3_aa: CASRLKTGGNTDTQYF
cdr3_nt: TGTGCCAGCAGACTTAAGACAGGGGGCAACACAGATACGCAGTATTTT

clone_size: few
v_call: TRBV27
j_call: TRBJ2-7
d_call: -
cdr3_aa: CASSFGSGRSSYEQYF
cdr3_nt: TGTGCCAGCAGCTTTGGGTCGGGACGGAGCTCCTACGAGCAGTACTTC

clone_size: -
v_call: TRBV7-9
j_call: TRBJ1-2
d_call: TRBD1
cdr3_aa: CASSLGDSAHGYTF
cdr3_nt: TGTGCCAGCAGCTTAGGGGACAGTGCCCATGGCTACACCTTC

clone_size: -
v_call: TRBV10-1
j_call: TRBJ2-6
d_call: -
cdr3_aa: CASSESGRSGANVLTF
cdr3_nt: TGCGCCAGCAGTGAGTCAGGCCGCTCTGGGGCCAACGTCCTGACTTTC

clone_size: -
v_call: TRBV5-1
j_call: TRBJ1-2
d_call: -
cdr3_aa: CASSSGLDGYTF
cdr3_nt: TGCGCCAGCAGCTCGGGACTTGATGGCTACACCTTC

clone_size: once
v_call: TRBV2
j_call: TRBJ2-1
d_call: TRBD2
cdr3_aa: CASSGTSVVLAGEHNEQFF
cdr3_nt: TGTGCCAGCAGCGGCACCTCCGTGGTACTAGCGGGGGAACACAATGAGCAGTTCTTC

clone_size: -
v_call: TRBV5-1
j_call: TRBJ2-3
d_call: TRBD1
cdr3_aa: CASRIQGATTDTQYF
cdr3_nt: TGCGCCAGCAGAATACAGGGGGCGACTACAGATACGCAGTATTTT

clone_size: -
v_call: TRBV7-8
j_call: TRBJ2-7
d_call: -
cdr3_aa: CASSSRQVGKGEQYF
cdr3_nt: TGTGCCAGCAGCTCCCGACAGGTGGGGAAAGGTGAGCAGTACTTC

clone_size: -
v_call: TRBV6-1
j_call: TRBJ2-3
d_call: TRBD1
cdr3_aa: CASSVPGQGSGTQYF
cdr3_nt: TGTGCCAGCAGTGTACCGGGACAGGGTTCAGGAACGCAGTATTTT

clone_size: -
v_call: TRBV9
j_call: TRBJ2-3
d_call: TRBD2
cdr3_aa: CASSVEGASGGEGTDTQYF
cdr3_nt: TGTGCCAGCAGCGTAGAAGGGGCTAGCGGGGGGGAAGGCACAGATACGCAGTATTTT

clone_size: -
v_call: TRBV13
j_call: TRBJ2-7
d_call: -
cdr3_aa: CASSAADEQYF
cdr3_nt: TGTGCCAGCAGTGCCGCCGACGAGCAGTACTTC

clone_size: -
v_call: TRBV5-1
j_call: TRBJ1-1
d_call: -
cdr3_aa: CASSYGGRTEAFF
cdr3_nt: TGCGCCAGCAGTTATGGCGGGCGCACTGAAGCTTTCTTT

clone_size: -
v_call: TRBV10-1
j_call: TRBJ1-1
d_call: -
cdr3_aa: CASSESWTAEAFF
cdr3_nt: TGCGCCAGCAGTGAGTCGTGGACAGCTGAAGCTTTCTTT

clone_size: -
v_call: TRBV5-1
j_call: TRBJ2-3
d_call: -
cdr3_aa: CASSSDYYTDTQYF
cdr3_nt: TGCGCCAGCAGCTCAGACTATTACACAGATACGCAGTATTTT

clone_size: -
v_call: TRBV6-6
j_call: TRBJ2-3
d_call: -
cdr3_aa: CASRTQGSSTDTQYF
cdr3_nt: TGTGCCAGCAGGACACAGGGCTCTAGCACAGATACGCAGTATTTT

clone_size: -
v_call: TRBV7-2
j_call: TRBJ1-3
d_call: -
cdr3_aa: CASSFQSRSGNTIYF
cdr3_nt: TGTGCCAGCAGCTTTCAGTCCCGCTCTGGAAACACCATATATTTT

clone_size: -
v_call: TRBV30
j_call: TRBJ2-2
d_call: -
cdr3_aa: CAWTSTNTGELFF
cdr3_nt: TGTGCCTGGACTTCGACGAACACCGGGGAGCTGTTTTTT

clone_size: -
v_call: TRBV30
j_call: TRBJ2-7
d_call: TRBD1
cdr3_aa: CAWGPRGRPYEQYF
cdr3_nt: TGTGCCTGGGGTCCCAGGGGGCGCCCCTACGAGCAGTACTTC

clone_size: -
v_call: TRBV5-1
j_call: TRBJ2-7
d_call: TRBD1
cdr3_aa: CASSLGHRDSSYEQYF
cdr3_nt: TGCGCCAGCAGCTTGGGTCACCGGGACAGCTCCTACGAGCAGTACTTC

clone_size: once
v_call: TRBV6-5
j_call: TRBJ1-2
d_call: -
cdr3_aa: CASSYRGQGTDGYTF
cdr3_nt: TGTGCCAGCAGTTACCGGGGGCAGGGAACGGATGGCTACACCTTC

clone_size: -
v_call: TRBV6-4
j_call: TRBJ2-2
d_call: -
cdr3_aa: CASSDSFRTGELFF
cdr3_nt: TGTGCCAGCAGTGACTCGTTCCGGACCGGGGAGCTGTTTTTT

clone_size: -
v_call: TRBV5-1
j_call: TRBJ2-3
d_call: TRBD2
cdr3_aa: CASSFSGGVPDTQYF
cdr3_nt: TGCGCCAGCAGCTTTAGCGGGGGGGTTCCAGATACGCAGTATTTT

clone_size: -
v_call: TRBV6-1
j_call: TRBJ2-2
d_call: -
cdr3_aa: CASRDQGVGELFF
cdr3_nt: TGTGCCAGCAGGGATCAGGGTGTCGGGGAGCTGTTTTTT

clone_size: -
v_call: TRBV30
j_call: TRBJ1-6
d_call: TRBD1
cdr3_aa: CAAPGTGGLGNSPLHF
cdr3_nt: TGTGCCGCCCCCGGGACAGGGGGACTTGGCAATTCACCCCTCCACTTT

clone_size: -
v_call: TRBV5-5
j_call: TRBJ2-3
d_call: TRBD2
cdr3_aa: CASSRPSGDVDTQYF
cdr3_nt: TGTGCCAGCAGCCGGCCTAGCGGGGATGTAGATACGCAGTATTTT

clone_size: -
v_call: TRBV5-6
j_call: TRBJ2-5
d_call: TRBD1
cdr3_aa: CASRKQGARETQYF
cdr3_nt: TGTGCCAGCAGGAAACAGGGGGCGCGAGAGACCCAGTACTTC

clone_size: -
v_call: TRBV2
j_call: TRBJ1-3
d_call: TRBD1
cdr3_aa: CASNSGTGSTGNTIYF
cdr3_nt: TGTGCCAGCAACTCGGGGACAGGGTCTACAGGAAACACCATATATTTT

clone_size: few
v_call: TRBV10-3
j_call: TRBJ1-4
d_call: -
cdr3_aa: CAPPGGSGEKLFF
cdr3_nt: TGTGCCCCGCCGGGAGGGTCTGGGGAAAAACTGTTTTTT

clone_size: -
v_call: TRBV30
j_call: TRBJ1-2
d_call: TRBD1
cdr3_aa: CAWSDQGANYGYTF
cdr3_nt: TGTGCCTGGAGCGACCAGGGGGCCAACTATGGCTACACCTTC

clone_size: once
v_call: TRBV7-2
j_call: TRBJ1-3
d_call: TRBD1
cdr3_aa: CASSVDRVVSGNTIYF
cdr3_nt: TGTGCCAGCAGCGTAGACAGGGTCGTATCTGGAAACACCATATATTTT

clone_size: -
v_call: TRBV6-5
j_call: TRBJ2-7
d_call: TRBD1
cdr3_aa: CASRFGDRGTYEQYF
cdr3_nt: TGTGCCAGCCGATTTGGGGACAGGGGAACCTACGAGCAGTACTTC

clone_size: few
v_call: TRBV6-5
j_call: TRBJ2-3
d_call: TRBD2
cdr3_aa: CASSYSTSGADTQYF
cdr3_nt: TGTGCCAGCAGTTACTCGACTAGCGGGGCAGATACGCAGTATTTT

clone_size: -
v_call: TRBV6-6
j_call: TRBJ2-5
d_call: -
cdr3_aa: CASTVGGSQETQYF
cdr3_nt: TGTGCCAGCACCGTAGGCGGGTCTCAAGAGACCCAGTACTTC

clone_size: -
v_call: TRBV7-8
j_call: TRBJ1-2
d_call: TRBD1
cdr3_aa: CASGYPTGKGYGYTF
cdr3_nt: TGTGCCAGCGGATACCCGACAGGGAAAGGGTATGGCTACACCTTC

clone_size: -
v_call: TRBV7-9
j_call: TRBJ1-4
d_call: -
cdr3_aa: CASSQQRDNEKLFF
cdr3_nt: TGTGCCAGCAGCCAGCAAAGGGACAATGAAAAACTGTTTTTT

clone_size: -
v_call: TRBV2
j_call: TRBJ1-5
d_call: -
cdr3_aa: CASSEFPGGQPQHF
cdr3_nt: TGTGCCAGCAGCGAATTCCCGGGGGGTCAGCCCCAGCATTTT

clone_size: -
v_call: TRBV18
j_call: TRBJ1-5
d_call: -
cdr3_aa: CASSPQTDQPQHF
cdr3_nt: TGTGCCAGCTCACCGCAGACGGATCAGCCCCAGCATTTT

clone_size: -
v_call: TRBV19
j_call: TRBJ1-3
d_call: -
cdr3_aa: CASSTSSSSGNTIYF
cdr3_nt: TGTGCCAGTAGTACCTCCTCGAGCTCTGGAAACACCATATATTTT

clone_size: -
v_call: TRBV7-8
j_call: TRBJ2-7
d_call: -
cdr3_aa: CASSFRGYEQYF
cdr3_nt: TGTGCCAGCAGCTTCAGGGGATACGAGCAGTACTTC